The 22 T cell receptor beta chains below were found in one sample sequenced in a study of long-term antiretroviral therapy in people with HIV (dated by TCRdb to the early 2020s). The immunoSEQ hsTCRB v3.0 assay was used at survey level resolution to sequence the TRB variable region. TCRdb stores this immuneACCESS table with in-frame sequences only. Part of the clones is absent; in the studies checked, under half of the shortfall reflects unresolved V genes, and no reason is known for the rest. The sample data list 40,000 or so clones, and roughly four fifths of these were observed just once. The ten largest make up less than 8% of the sample. Sequences were derived from unsorted PBMCs, sampled 1 year after starting antiretroviral therapy. The receptors shown here come from a man between 18 and 35 years old with HIV.

V usage is TRBV7-9 and J usage is TRBJ2-2; TRBD1 matches at 10 bases. CDR3 length: 16 amino acids. Germline CDR1 is SEHNR and CDR2 is FQNEAQ (reference sequence). V lost 5 bases and J lost 4; bases outside the gene matches: 7. CDR3 amino acids: CASSPGTGEITGELFF. CDR3 in DNA: TGTGCCAGCAGCCCCGGGACAGGGGAGATCACCGGGGAGCTGTTTTTT. The full variable domain, with the rest looked up from reference TRBV7-9 and TRBJ2-2, is DTGVSQNPRHKITKRGQNVTFRCDPISEHNRLYWYRQTLGQGPEFLTYFQNEAQLEKSRLLSDRFSAERPKGSFSTLEIQRTEQGDSAMYLCASSPGTGEITGELFFGEGSRLTVL.

The chain has TRBV19 and TRBJ2-1; 10 positions match TRBD2. With 4 bases clipped from V and 5 bases from J, the junction kept 8 bases outside the gene matches. The CDR3 runs 16 residues. CDR1 is LNHDA, CDR2 SQIVND, per germline (reference sequence). This CDR3 reads CASSNPWTSGNNEQFF. The CDR3 region has the DNA TGTGCCAGTAGTAATCCCTGGACTAGCGGAAACAATGAGCAGTTCTTC.

This clone was detected only a few times. The chain links TRBV18 to TRBJ1-5, with 8 bases aligning to TRBD1. Germline V gene sequence: CDR1 KGHSH, CDR2 LQKENI. The ends lost 5 bases at V and 0 bases at J; junction bases unmatched: 6. CDR3 length equals 16 residues. The CDR3 is CASSTTGADSNQPQHF. CDR3 DNA sequence: TGTGCCAGCTCAACGACAGGGGCGGATAGCAATCAGCCCCAGCATTTT.

The chain has TRBV19 and TRBJ2-3, with 14 bases that match TRBD2. This CDR3 has 19 residues. Trimming took 4 bases from V and 2 from J; bases not matched to a gene: 11. The germline CDR1 and CDR2 sequences are LNHDA and SQIVND (reference sequence). The CDR3 nucleotides read TGTGCCAGTAGTAGACTAGCGGGGGGGAAGGCGGGTTCCACAGATACGCAGTATTTT. Its translation is CASSRLAGGKAGSTDTQYF.

This rearrangement joins TRBV11-1 to TRBJ2-7, with TRBD2 matching over 7 bases. The CDR3 covers 18 residues. The V gene end was trimmed by 4 bases and the J gene end by 2 bases; junction bases not matched to a gene: 17. The V gene's germline CDR1 is SGHAT and CDR2 FQDESV (reference sequence). The CDR3 DNA reads TGTGCCAGCAGCTCCCGTCGAAAAATAGCGGGCCCTCCCTACGAGCAGTACTTC. Protein product: CASSSRRKIAGPPYEQYF.

The CDR3 loop is CASSFRSALDLQWPGNEQFF. For the CDR3, the DNA is TGTGCCAGCAGTTTTAGGTCAGCCCTAGACTTGCAATGGCCCGGAAATGAGCAGTTCTTC. The V and J genes are TRBV28 and TRBJ2-1, with no clear D. Germline lookup yields CDR1 MDHEN and CDR2 SYDVKM. V was trimmed by 3 bases and J by 7 bases, leaving 31 bases between them. The CDR3 has 20 residues.

The chain joins TRBV23-1 to TRBJ2-1, with 12 bases identical to TRBD1. TRBV23-1 qualifies as an ORF whose function is uncertain. The CDR3 loop spans 15 amino acids. The J segment lost 5 bases and the V segment lost 3 bases, leaving 2 bases of the junction unmatched. The CDR3 sequence is CASSQGTGGHNEQFF. The CDR3 nucleotides read TGCGCCAGCAGTCAGGGGACAGGGGGCCACAATGAGCAGTTCTTC.

CDR3 residues: CASSLGTEAFF. CDR3 DNA sequence: TGTGCCAGCAGTTTGGGGACTGAAGCTTTCTTT. The rearrangement joins TRBV27 to TRBJ1-1; unclear D gene. In germline, CDR1 is MNHEY, CDR2 SMNVEV (reference sequence). The germline V and J ends were trimmed by 3 bases and 5 bases, with 4 bases remaining between them. The CDR3 extends over 11 amino acids.

The chain employs TRBV7-2 and TRBJ1-1; perhaps TRBD1 as D (5 bases). V was shortened by 5 bases and J by 12 bases, with 22 bases between the two germline ends. CDR3 size: 14 residues. The germline CDR1 and CDR2 sequences are SGHTA and FQGNSA. The CDR3 sequence is CASSGRTKSYLSFF. Written as DNA, the CDR3 is TGTGCCAGCAGCGGACGGACAAAGTCTTACTTGTCTTTCTTT.

The CDR3 loop is CASSLPTLGAYEQYF. In DNA, the CDR3 is TGTGCCAGCAGTTTACCAACCCTGGGGGCCTACGAGCAGTACTTC. The chain has TRBV28 and TRBJ2-7, with D tentatively TRBD1 or TRBD2 (5 bases each). The V end lost 2 bases, the J end lost 2 bases, and 13 bases lay between the germline ends. The CDR3 is 15 amino acids. Germline CDR1 MDHEN, CDR2 SYDVKM. Full variable domain (rest looked up from reference TRBV28 and TRBJ2-7): DVKVTQSSRYLVKRTGEKVFLECVQDMDHENMFWYRQDPGLGLRLIYFSYDVKMKEKGDIPEGYSVSREKKERFSLILESASTNQTSMYLCASSLPTLGAYEQYFGPGTRLTVT.

This clone was recorded only once. The chain is built from TRBV6-5 and TRBJ2-1; TRBD1 matches at 7 bases. CDR1 is MNHEY and CDR2 is SVGAGI in the germline V gene. The CDR3 runs to 13 residues. Trimming removed 2 bases from V and 7 bases from J; junction bases left unmatched: 2. The DNA for the CDR3 is TGTGCCAGCAGTTACAGCAGGGGGAATGAGCAGTTCTTC. Its protein product is CASSYSRGNEQFF.

The rearrangement uses TRBV28 and TRBJ1-1; D possibly corresponds to TRBD1 (5 bases). The CDR3 length is 15 residues. V was clipped by 3 bases and J by 3 bases, with 14 bases between them. CDR1 and CDR2 (germline): MDHEN, SYDVKM. CDR3 sequence reads: CASSFGERGDTEAFF. Here the CDR3 DNA reads TGTGCCAGCAGTTTCGGGGAGAGAGGGGACACTGAAGCTTTCTTT.

The rearrangement uses TRBV9 and TRBJ2-3, with D perhaps TRBD2 (5 bases). Germline-derived CDR1 and CDR2 are SGDLS and YYNGEE. The CDR3 loop spans 15 amino acids. The germline V and J ends were trimmed by 3 bases and 7 bases, with 18 bases remaining between them. The CDR3 nucleotides are TGTGCCAGCAGCGCCGGGGAGTATCCATCGAATACGCAGTATTTT. Residues: CASSAGEYPSNTQYF.

This rearrangement joins TRBV5-1 to TRBJ2-1, with D tentatively TRBD2 (6 bases). CDR1 SGHRS and CDR2 YFSETQ come from the germline V gene. V was cut by 1 base and J by 7 bases, with 12 bases left in between. The CDR3 totals 14 residues. The CDR3 DNA reads as TGCGCCAGCAGCTTGCCCGGTCGGGGGAATGAGCAGTTCTTC. It is translated as CASSLPGRGNEQFF.

The chain has TRBV7-9 and TRBJ2-5; 10 nucleotides agree with TRBD1. Germline CDR1 reads SEHNR; CDR2 reads FQNEAQ (reference sequence). Trimming took 5 bases from V and 3 from J; bases not matched to a gene: 3. The CDR3 loop spans 14 amino acids. The CDR3 spells CASSPGQGEETQYF. In DNA form, the CDR3 reads TGTGCCAGCAGCCCCGGACAGGGGGAAGAGACCCAGTACTTC.

The chain links TRBV11-2 to TRBJ2-2; D is undetermined. Germline CDR1 SGHAT, CDR2 FQNNGV. CDR3 length: 11 residues. V lost 5 bases to trimming and J lost 8 bases, with 6 bases between them. The CDR3 coding sequence is TGTGCCAGCAGCCAAGCGGGGGAGCTGTTTTTT. This encodes CASSQAGELFF.

V gene TRBV7-6 combines with J gene TRBJ2-1, with TRBD1 matching over 10 bases. Germline V lookup: CDR1 SGHVS, CDR2 FNYEAQ. V was clipped by 5 bases and J by 6 bases; unmatched bases: 10. There are 16 residues in the CDR3. In DNA form, the CDR3 reads TGTGCCAGCAGCGTCCGTCGGGACAGGGGTCCCAATGAGCAGTTCTTC. Translating it yields CASSVRRDRGPNEQFF.

The chain recombines TRBV7-3 with TRBJ1-5, with 12 nucleotides matching TRBD1. The germline V gene encodes CDR1 SGHTA and CDR2 FQGTGA. The CDR3 extends over 16 amino acids. V trimming: 2 bases; J trimming: 4 bases; junction bases outside the gene matches: 3. In DNA, the CDR3 is TGTGCCAGCAGCTTAGGGGACAGGGGGCCTAATCAGCCCCAGCATTTT. Translation gives CASSLGDRGPNQPQHF.

This chain joins TRBV4-3 and TRBJ2-1, with 9 nucleotides matching TRBD1. Looked up from germline, CDR1 is LGHNA and CDR2 is YSLEER. The CDR3 has 16 amino acids. V was clipped by 3 bases and J by 7 bases; unmatched bases: 10. CDR3 nucleotide sequence: TGCGCCAGCAGCCAGGAGACAGGGGGTATTAGGAATGAGCAGTTCTTC. Its translation: CASSQETGGIRNEQFF.

This sequence joins TRBV6-5 and TRBJ1-1, with a weak D call TRBD1 (6 bases). V gave up 8 bases and J gave up 7 bases, with 17 bases separating them. Germline lookup yields CDR1 MNHEY and CDR2 SVGAGI. There are 13 residues in the CDR3. CDR3 region: CASSGGGLNEAFF. CDR3 DNA sequence: TGTGCCAGCTCTGGTGGGGGCTTGAATGAAGCTTTCTTT.

This chain uses TRBV11-3 with TRBJ2-2, with D possibly TRBD1 on 5 matching bases. Germline CDR1 is SGHNT and CDR2 is YENEEA. The ends were cut back, 0 bases at V and 3 bases at J, with 14 bases in the middle. The CDR3 loop spans 17 amino acids. Here the CDR3 reads CASSLDSWQGDTGELFF. CDR3 sequence (DNA): TGTGCCAGCAGCTTAGACTCTTGGCAGGGCGACACCGGGGAGCTGTTTTTT.

The V gene is TRBV27, the J gene TRBJ2-7; 12 nucleotides agree with TRBD2. With V trimmed by 6 bases and J by 3 bases, 9 bases remained unmatched. CDR1 and CDR2 from the germline V gene are MNHEY and SMNVEV (reference sequence). The CDR3 length is 16 residues. The CDR3 loop is CASSLLTSGSLYEQYF. Here the CDR3 DNA reads TGTGCCAGCAGCCTCCTGACTAGCGGGAGTCTCTACGAGCAGTACTTC.